The rows below give T cell receptor beta chains drawn from one sample of a study of blood T cell repertoires in COVID-19. The table came from immunoSEQ multiplex PCR; TCRdb's copy has only in-frame clones and leaves some out. The sample consists of hundreds of thousands of clones, around nine tenths of them appearing once. Specimen: peripheral blood. The source is a woman between 18 and 30 years old who had recovered from COVID-19. The CDR3 runs from the conserved cysteine through the conserved F or W. D genes are given only for firm matches.

j_call: TRBJ1-4; v_call: TRBV3-1/TRBV3-2; d_call: TRBD1; cdr3_nt: TGTGCCAGCAGCCTGACAGGGGAACTGTTTTTT; cdr3_aa: CASSLTGELFF
j_call: TRBJ2-2; v_call: TRBV7-2; d_call: -; cdr3_nt: TGTGCCAGCGGACCCCCAGGGTCATCCACCGGGGAGCTGTTTTTT; cdr3_aa: CASGPPGSSTGELFF
j_call: TRBJ1-2; v_call: TRBV19; d_call: -; cdr3_nt: TGTGCCCCCAGGTCCCTGGTCCAGGGGATTTATGGCTACACCTTC; cdr3_aa: CAPRSLVQGIYGYTF
j_call: TRBJ2-3; v_call: TRBV6-4; d_call: -; cdr3_nt: TGTGCCAGCAGTGACTCGTCACACCGCACAGATACGCAGTATTTT; cdr3_aa: CASSDSSHRTDTQYF
j_call: TRBJ2-1; v_call: TRBV11-3; d_call: -; cdr3_nt: TGTGCCAGCAGCTTCCTAGGGGAGGATGAGCAGTTCTTC; cdr3_aa: CASSFLGEDEQFF
j_call: TRBJ2-3; v_call: TRBV7-8; d_call: -; cdr3_nt: TGTGCCAGCACCTTGGGGGGAACAGATACGCAGTATTTT; cdr3_aa: CASTLGGTDTQYF
j_call: TRBJ1-2; v_call: TRBV6-5; d_call: -; cdr3_nt: TGTGCCAGCTCTAAGGGGAACTATGGCTACACCTTC; cdr3_aa: CASSKGNYGYTF
j_call: TRBJ2-2; v_call: TRBV27; d_call: TRBD2; cdr3_nt: TGTGCCAGCAGTTCCCCGACTAGCGGGAGGGCCACCGGGGAGCTGTTTTTT; cdr3_aa: CASSSPTSGRATGELFF
j_call: TRBJ2-2; v_call: TRBV11-3; d_call: TRBD1; cdr3_nt: TGTGCCAGCAGTTCGAAGACAGGGTCCGGGGAGCTGTTTTTT; cdr3_aa: CASSSKTGSGELFF
j_call: TRBJ2-1; v_call: TRBV11-2; d_call: TRBD2; cdr3_nt: TGTGCCAGCAGCTTAGGTGCTAGCGGGGGATACAATGAGCAGTTCTTC; cdr3_aa: CASSLGASGGYNEQFF
j_call: TRBJ2-1; v_call: TRBV27; d_call: TRBD1; cdr3_nt: TGTGCCAGCAGCGGACAGGTAACCTACAATGAGCAGTTCTTC; cdr3_aa: CASSGQVTYNEQFF
j_call: TRBJ1-1; v_call: TRBV3-1/TRBV3-2; d_call: TRBD1; cdr3_nt: TGTGCCAGCAGCCCCTTAGGACAGGTTGAAGCTTTCTTT; cdr3_aa: CASSPLGQVEAFF
j_call: TRBJ2-1; v_call: TRBV29-1; d_call: TRBD2; cdr3_nt: TGCAGCGTTGATGTAGCGGGAGGGCCCGACGCCCAGTTCTTC; cdr3_aa: CSVDVAGGPDAQFF
j_call: TRBJ1-1; v_call: TRBV7-2; d_call: TRBD1; cdr3_nt: TGTGCCAGCAGACCTGACAGGGGGCGAGCTTTCTTT; cdr3_aa: CASRPDRGRAFF
j_call: TRBJ2-1; v_call: TRBV11-3; d_call: -; cdr3_nt: TGTGCCAGCAGCTTAGTCCGAGGCGGGAATGAGCAGTTCTTC; cdr3_aa: CASSLVRGGNEQFF
j_call: TRBJ2-1; v_call: TRBV5-6; d_call: -; cdr3_nt: TGTGCCAGCACCACGCCCAATGGAGGCAATGAGCAGTTCTTC; cdr3_aa: CASTTPNGGNEQFF
j_call: TRBJ2-5; v_call: TRBV10-3; d_call: TRBD2; cdr3_nt: TGTGCCACGGGAGCTAGCGGGAGGTGGGAGACCCAGTACTTC; cdr3_aa: CATGASGRWETQYF
j_call: TRBJ2-1; v_call: TRBV6-6; d_call: TRBD2; cdr3_nt: TGTGCCAGCAGCGGGACTAGCTCCTACAATGAGCAGTTCTTC; cdr3_aa: CASSGTSSYNEQFF
j_call: TRBJ1-1; v_call: TRBV4-1; d_call: -; cdr3_nt: TGCGCCAGCAGCCAAGATGCGGGGACTGAAGCTTTCTTT; cdr3_aa: CASSQDAGTEAFF
j_call: TRBJ2-6; v_call: TRBV7-2; d_call: -; cdr3_nt: TGTGCCAGCAGCCATCCCATCTCCCTTAAAGCCTCTGGGGCCAACGTCCTGACTTTC; cdr3_aa: CASSHPISLKASGANVLTF
j_call: TRBJ2-1; v_call: TRBV18; d_call: -; cdr3_nt: TGTGCCAGCTCACCACTGACTCACTACAATGAGCAGTTCTTC; cdr3_aa: CASSPLTHYNEQFF
j_call: TRBJ1-1; v_call: TRBV5-6; d_call: TRBD1; cdr3_nt: TGTGCCAGCAGCTTGGGGGACAGTGCCGCTTTCTTT; cdr3_aa: CASSLGDSAAFF
j_call: TRBJ2-1; v_call: TRBV6-5; d_call: TRBD1; cdr3_nt: TGTGCCAGCAGTTACTCGTGGGACAGCGCATACAATGAGCAGTTCTTC; cdr3_aa: CASSYSWDSAYNEQFF
j_call: TRBJ2-1; v_call: TRBV6-5; d_call: TRBD2; cdr3_nt: TGTGCCAGCAGTAGGACTAGCCCGCTTCAGGGAGAGCAGTTCTTC; cdr3_aa: CASSRTSPLQGEQFF
j_call: TRBJ2-1; v_call: TRBV19; d_call: TRBD1; cdr3_nt: TGTGCCAGTAGTGAAGACAGGGGTGAGCAGTTCTTC; cdr3_aa: CASSEDRGEQFF
j_call: TRBJ1-2; v_call: TRBV6-5; d_call: TRBD1; cdr3_nt: TGTGCCAGCAGTTACTCGGGACAGCCAAACTATGGCTACACCTTC; cdr3_aa: CASSYSGQPNYGYTF